One and the same sample provided the 31 T cell receptor beta chains below, sequenced in a study of T cells in women clearing cervical HPV infection. The protocol was immunoSEQ multiplex PCR, while the TCRdb copy is restricted to in-frame clones and leaves out a portion. This listing includes over 20,000 clones. Sequences were obtained from blood buffy coat. The source is a woman between 18 and 69 years old with a cervical HPV16 infection that either progressed to CIN3+ or cleared (not recorded which).

A remark on this clone: The CDR3 end falls 3 residues outside the read, so it is completed with the germline J gene. The chain joins TRBV7-3 to TRBJ2-1, with 8 bases that match TRBD2. The V gene's germline CDR1 is SGHTA and CDR2 FQGTGA. J gave up 4 bases and V 1 base, and 3 bases lay outside the gene matches. The CDR3 is 15 amino acids. The CDR3 here is CASSLSGGQYNEQFF. The CDR3 bases that were read are TGTGCCAGCAGCTTAAGCGGGGGGCAATACAATGAG. The entire variable domain, with the rest obtained from reference TRBV7-3 and TRBJ2-1, is as follows: GAGVSQTPSNKVTEKGKYVELRCDPISGHTALYWYRQSLGQGPEFLIYFQGTGAADDSGLPNDRFFAVRPEGSVSTLKIQRTERGDSAVYLCASSLSGGQYNEQFFGPGTRLTVL.

Worth noting for this clone: The read is 3 residues too short to cover the CDR3 end, so that end is filled in from the germline J gene. The rearrangement links TRBV6-2 or TRBV6-3 to TRBJ1-2; no clear D gene. CDR1 MNHEY and CDR2 SVGEGT come from the germline V gene. CDR3 length equals 12 residues. The CDR3 loop is CASSRLSWGYTF. The covered CDR3 bases are TGTGCCAGCAGCCGCCTTAGTTGGGGC.

On this clone itself: The junction departs from germline at one end; a sequencing error may be responsible. The missing CDR3 end, 3 residues past where the read stops, is filled in from the germline J gene. V usage is TRBV4-2 and J usage is TRBJ2-5; 14 nucleotides match TRBD2. Germline V gene sequence: CDR1 LGHNA, CDR2 YNFKEQ. This CDR3 has 16 residues. The CDR3 DNA, read in part, is TGCGCCAGCAGCCCCTGGACTAGCGGGGGGCAAGAGACC. Translation: CASSPWTSGGQET. The entire CDR3 protein is CASSPWTSGGQETQYF.

As to this clone: The read ends 3 residues shy of where the CDR3 ends; the end is completed using the germline J gene. The same CDR3 also results from other DNA sequences found in this sample. J is TRBJ1-3 and V is TRBV7-2, with D possibly TRBD1 on 5 matching bases. Trimming removed 2 bases from V and 4 bases from J, with 12 bases in between. Germline V gene data show CDR1 as SGHTA and CDR2 as FQGNSA. The CDR3 contains 15 residues. The covered CDR3 bases are TGTGCCAGCAGCTTAAATGGGGCCGACGGAAACACC. Translating gives CASSLNGADGNT. The full CDR3 protein reads CASSLNGADGNTIYF.

A note on this clone: The read stops 3 residues short of the end of the CDR3; the missing end is completed from the germline J gene. The rearrangement links TRBV7-8 to TRBJ2-1; the match to TRBD1 covers 10 bases. The V and J ends lost 7 bases and 4 bases, in that order; junction bases with no gene match: 10. The germline V gene encodes CDR1 SGHVS and CDR2 FQNEAQ. The CDR3 is made up of 16 amino acids. CDR3 DNA (partial): TGTGCCAGCACCTCTACCCGACAGGGGGCTTACAATGAG. It is translated as CASTSTRQGAYNE. Given in full, the CDR3 is CASTSTRQGAYNEQFF.

The CDR3 sequence is CASSLGSGQVVSPLFF. The CDR3 DNA, read in part, is TGCGCCAGCAGCTTGGGTTCGGGACAGGTCGTTTCACCA. This chain joins TRBV5-1 and TRBJ1-4, with 8 bases lining up with TRBD1. The CDR3 extends 3 residues past the end of the read, so its final part is completed from the germline J gene. The CDR3 has 16 amino acids. CDR1 is SGHRS and CDR2 is YFSETQ in the germline V gene.

The DNA read from the CDR3 is TGTGCCAGCAGCAGAAGGGGGAATCAGCCC. Translating it yields CASSRRGNQP. The CDR3 in full is CASSRRGNQPQHF. The V gene is TRBV7-2, the J gene TRBJ1-5, with a possible D match to TRBD1 (6 bases). The read ends 3 residues early relative to the CDR3; the germline J gene fills the gap. Germline CDR1 is SGHTA and CDR2 is FQGNSA. V lost 5 bases, J lost 4 bases, and 9 bases lay in between. The CDR3 has 13 amino acids.

Details on this clone: The read ends 3 residues before the CDR3 terminus; that terminus is restored from the germline J gene. This CDR3 is also generated by other DNA sequences in the sample. This rearrangement joins TRBV7-3 to TRBJ1-1; 8 bases fit TRBD1. The CDR3 has 14 residues. CDR1 and CDR2 from the germline V gene are SGHTA and FQGTGA. The V segment lost 3 bases and the J segment 4 bases; nucleotides outside the gene matches: 4. CDR3 residues: CASSLAGGGTEAFF. The CDR3 DNA, read in part, is TGTGCCAGCAGCTTGGCAGGGGGCGGCACTGAA.

Regarding this clone: Sequencing ends 3 residues short of the CDR3 end; the germline J gene provides the rest. The rearrangement uses TRBV6-2 or TRBV6-3 and TRBJ2-7, with 9 bases that match TRBD1. J gave up 4 bases and V 2 bases, and 9 bases lay outside the gene matches. Germline assignment: CDR1 MNHEY and CDR2 SVGEGT. This CDR3 is 16 amino acids long. The DNA read from the CDR3 is TGTGCCAGCAGTTACCAACCGGGACAGGGTCTGTACGAG. Amino acid sequence: CASSYQPGQGLYE. In full, the CDR3 reads CASSYQPGQGLYEQYF.

To note about this clone: Read sequence stops 3 residues before the CDR3 end, and the germline J gene provides the missing end. This sequence joins TRBV5-1 and TRBJ1-6; D ambiguous. Germline V gene data show CDR1 as SGHRS and CDR2 as YFSETQ. The CDR3 has 15 residues. The V and J ends lost 1 base and 3 bases respectively, with 8 bases between them. Partial CDR3 DNA: TGCGCCAGCAGCTTGTACAGCTACTATAATTCACCC. This encodes CASSLYSYYNSP. The full-length CDR3 reads as CASSLYSYYNSPLHF. Supplemented by reference TRBV5-1 and TRBJ1-6, the full variable domain reads KAGVTQTPRYLIKTRGQQVTLSCSPISGHRSVSWYQQTPGQGLQFLFEYFSETQRNKGNFPGRFSGRQFSNSRSEMNVSTLELGDSALYLCASSLYSYYNSPLHFGNGTRLTVT.

Points on this clone: The sequenced fragment ends 3 residues before the CDR3 boundary, so the rest is inferred from the germline J gene. The rearrangement uses TRBV5-5 and TRBJ2-5, with D hard to call. Germline V gives CDR1 SGHKS, CDR2 YYEKEE (reference sequence). The V and J ends lost 2 bases and 5 bases respectively, with 7 bases between them. This CDR3 spans 12 amino acids. The CDR3 loop reads CASSFQRETQYF. CDR3 DNA (partial): TGTGCCAGCAGCTTCCAACGGGAGACC. The whole variable domain, filled in from reference TRBV5-5 and TRBJ2-5, reads DAGVTQSPTHLIKTRGQQVTLRCSPISGHKSVSWYQQVLGQGPQFIFQYYEKEERGRGNFPDRFSARQFPNYSSELNVNALLLGDSALYLCASSFQRETQYFGPGTRLLVL.

In regard to this clone: The CDR3 end falls 3 residues outside the read, so it is completed with the germline J gene. The chain combines TRBV5-6 with TRBJ1-1, with D perhaps matching TRBD1 (5 bases). CDR3 length: 13 residues. The V end was cut by 7 bases, the J end by 1 base, with 11 bases between. Germline V gene lookup returns CDR1 SGHDT and CDR2 YYEEEE. CDR3 bases read: TGTGCCAGCTCTACCGGACAGAACACTGAA. It encodes CASSTGQNTE. The entire CDR3 protein is CASSTGQNTEAFF.

Comment on this clone: The read terminates 3 residues before the CDR3 end, so the remaining end is supplied by the germline J gene. This chain uses TRBV7-3 with TRBJ2-5, with TRBD1 identical over 7 bases. Germline trimming cut 5 bases from V and 1 base from J; bases unmatched to any gene: 10. This CDR3 spans 16 amino acids. CDR1 is SGHTA and CDR2 is FQGTGA in the germline V gene. CDR3 DNA, as far as it was read: TGTGCCAGCAGCCTAAAAGTAGGGGGCTCCCAAGAGACC. This sequence encodes CASSLKVGGSQET. The entire CDR3 is CASSLKVGGSQETQYF. The full variable domain, in which reference TRBV7-3 and TRBJ2-5 provide the parts outside the CDR3, is GAGVSQTPSNKVTEKGKYVELRCDPISGHTALYWYRQSLGQGPEFLIYFQGTGAADDSGLPNDRFFAVRPEGSVSTLKIQRTERGDSAVYLCASSLKVGGSQETQYFGPGTRLLVL.

About this clone itself: The sequenced fragment ends 3 residues before the CDR3 boundary, so the rest is inferred from the germline J gene. This chain links TRBV20-1 with TRBJ2-3; 10 bases align to TRBD1. This CDR3 is built from 15 residues. In germline, CDR1 is DFQATT, CDR2 SNEGSKA (reference sequence). Losses at the gene ends were 5 bases for V and 4 bases for J; bases not matched to a gene: 9. CDR3 loop: CSAPPSGQGSDTQYF. The sequenced CDR3 bases are TGCAGTGCTCCGCCTTCGGGACAGGGGTCAGATACG.

Worth noting for this clone: The read is 3 residues too short to cover the CDR3 end, so that end is filled in from the germline J gene. The genes are TRBV7-2 and TRBJ2-3, with TRBD2 as a possible D gene (5 bases). V shed 5 bases and J shed 1 base, with 13 bases lying between them. The CDR3 length is 15 residues. The V gene's germline CDR1 is SGHTA and CDR2 FQGNSA. The sequenced CDR3 bases are TGTGCCAGCAGCGCACGCCAGAGGGGCACAGATACG. This codes for CASSARQRGTDT. The full CDR3 protein is CASSARQRGTDTQYF.

Remarks on this clone: The read ends 3 residues before the CDR3 terminus; that terminus is restored from the germline J gene. The V and J genes are TRBV10-2 and TRBJ2-7; the D gene is possibly TRBD1 (7 bases). V was trimmed by 8 bases and J by 2 bases, leaving 22 bases between them. This CDR3 region has 16 residues. Per the germline V gene, CDR1 is WSHSY and CDR2 is SAAADI. Here the CDR3 reads CASARGRTGETYEQYF. The part of the CDR3 DNA that was read is TGCGCCAGCGCGCGGGGTAGGACAGGAGAGACCTACGAG.

As for this clone: Mismatch with germline at one junction end may stem from a read error. The observed sequence ends 3 residues before the CDR3 terminus, with the missing tail filled in from the germline J gene. The rearrangement joins TRBV7-7 to TRBJ2-1; 7 nucleotides line up with TRBD1. The germline V gene has CDR1 SSHAT and CDR2 FNYEAQ (reference sequence). This CDR3 has 15 residues. CDR3 region: CASSLGQGVYNEQFF. CDR3 DNA, as far as it was read: TGTGCTAGCAGCTTAGGGCAGGGGGTTTACAATGAG.

As regards this clone: Read coverage stops 3 residues before the CDR3 terminus; the germline J gene supplies the remainder. The J gene is TRBJ1-2, the V gene TRBV18; 7 nucleotides align to TRBD1. The germline CDR1 and CDR2 sequences are KGHSH and LQKENI. The CDR3 is 13 residues long. The covered CDR3 bases are TGTGCCAGCTCACCCCCGATTACAGGGGAC. Its protein product is CASSPPITGD. The full CDR3 protein is CASSPPITGDYTF. The complete variable domain, with remaining parts taken from reference TRBV18 and TRBJ1-2, reads NAGVMQNPRHLVRRRGQEARLRCSPMKGHSHVYWYRQLPEEGLKFMVYLQKENIIDESGMPKERFSAEFPKEGPSILRIQQVVRGDSAAYFCASSPPITGDYTFGSGTRLTVV.

In regard to this clone: The read stops 3 residues short of the end of the CDR3; the missing end is completed from the germline J gene. This sequence joins TRBV18 and TRBJ2-5; 8 nucleotides match TRBD2. Germline loops: CDR1 KGHSH, CDR2 LQKENI. V shed 1 base and J 7 bases; nucleotides not matched to a gene: 20. This CDR3 comprises 19 residues. The CDR3 spells CASSPLTLLDSGAGGTQYF. Incomplete CDR3 DNA: TGTGCCAGCTCACCACTCACCCTGCTTGATAGCGGGGCCGGGGGGACC.

The CDR3 DNA, read in part, is TGTGCCAGTACTGACAGACTTGAA. It encodes CASTDRLE. The CDR3 in full is CASTDRLEAFF. The chain joins TRBV19 to TRBJ1-1; possible D gene TRBD1, 5 bases. The read terminates 3 residues ahead of where the CDR3 ends, so the germline J gene completes it. V lost 7 bases to trimming and J lost 7 bases, with 10 bases between them. The CDR3 loop spans 11 amino acids. Germline assignment: CDR1 LNHDA and CDR2 SQIVND (reference sequence).

As for this clone: With the read ending 3 residues before the CDR3 end, the germline J gene is used to fill in that end. The rearrangement joins TRBV11-3 to TRBJ1-1; D perhaps matches TRBD1 (5 bases). This CDR3 is 13 amino acids long. Germline CDR1 SGHNT, CDR2 YENEEA. V dropped 5 bases and J dropped 5 bases, with 12 bases sitting between them. The CDR3 bases that were read are TGTGCCAGCAGCCAAAATGAGGGGACTGAA. It translates to CASSQNEGTE. The whole CDR3 is CASSQNEGTEAFF.

Notes on this clone: The CDR3 end lies 3 residues beyond the end of the read and is filled in from the germline J gene. This chain uses TRBV13 with TRBJ2-1; the match to TRBD2 covers 7 bases. With 4 bases clipped from V and 2 bases from J, the junction kept 5 bases outside the gene matches. Looked up from germline, CDR1 is PRHDT and CDR2 is FYEKMQ (reference sequence). The length of the CDR3 is 15 residues. The CDR3: CASSSGGTPYNEQFF. The covered CDR3 bases are TGTGCCAGCAGCTCGGGGGGAACTCCCTACAATGAG.

As to this clone: The read terminates 3 residues ahead of where the CDR3 ends, so the germline J gene completes it. The rearrangement links TRBV19 to TRBJ1-5; 11 positions agree with TRBD1. This CDR3 has 14 amino acids. Germline V gives CDR1 LNHDA, CDR2 SQIVND (reference sequence). V gave up 7 bases and J gave up 4 bases; unmatched junction bases: 3. The CDR3 bases that were read are TGTGCCAGTAAAGGACAGGGGGCGAATCAGCCC. Translating gives CASKGQGANQP. The whole CDR3 protein reads CASKGQGANQPQHF.

Regarding this clone: The missing CDR3 end, 3 residues past where the read stops, is filled in from the germline J gene. The V and J genes are TRBV18 and TRBJ2-7, with 10 bases lining up with TRBD1. CDR1 and CDR2 from the germline V gene are KGHSH and LQKENI. The CDR3 covers 15 residues. V shed 1 base, J shed 4 bases, and the junction held 4 bases outside the gene matches. CDR3 amino acids: CASSPLGGQGYEQYF. Incomplete CDR3 DNA: TGTGCCAGCTCACCACTGGGGGGACAGGGGTACGAG.

With regard to this clone: Coverage ceases 3 residues before the CDR3 finishes, and the germline J gene fills in the end. The rearrangement joins TRBV7-9 to TRBJ2-7, with a possible D match to TRBD2 (6 bases). V lost 5 bases and J lost 1, with 15 bases in between. Germline V CDR1 and CDR2: SEHNR, FQNEAQ (reference sequence). This CDR3 has 15 amino acids. The sequenced part of the CDR3 DNA is TGTGCCAGCAGCCCACCGGGACTGTATTCCTACGAG. This encodes CASSPPGLYSYE. The entire CDR3 is CASSPPGLYSYEQYF.

A remark on this clone: The read ends 3 residues early relative to the CDR3; the germline J gene fills the gap. This chain connects TRBV30 to TRBJ2-3, with 8 bases identical to TRBD1. Germline-derived CDR1 and CDR2 are GTSNPN and SVGIG (reference sequence). The CDR3 has 14 amino acids. The CDR3 DNA, read in part, is TGTGCCTGGAGCGCCGGACAGGGCAATCAGCCG. Protein sequence: CAWSAGQGNQP. The whole CDR3 is CAWSAGQGNQPQYF.

Concerning this clone: The sequenced fragment ends 3 residues before the CDR3 boundary, so the rest is inferred from the germline J gene. This chain connects TRBV2 to TRBJ1-5; 9 bases are shared with TRBD1. Trimming removed 6 bases from V and 5 bases from J; junction bases left unmatched: 8. The CDR3 contains 15 residues. CDR1 and CDR2 from the germline V gene are SNHLY and FYNNEI. Partial CDR3 DNA: TGTGCCAGCAGCCGGGACAGGGAGTCGTATCAGCCC. Protein product: CASSRDRESYQP. The CDR3 reads in full as CASSRDRESYQPQHF. Using reference TRBV2 and TRBJ1-5 for the parts outside the CDR3, the full variable domain is EPEVTQTPSHQVTQMGQEVILRCVPISNHLYFYWYRQILGQKVEFLVSFYNNEISEKSEIFDDQFSVERPDGSNFTLKIRSTKLEDSAMYFCASSRDRESYQPQHFGDGTRLSIL.

Note on this clone: From the germline J gene comes the end of the CDR3, since the read stops 3 residues before it. This chain links TRBV5-4 with TRBJ2-1, with 8 bases fitting TRBD2. The CDR3 consists of 15 residues. V dropped 4 bases and J dropped 5; count of bases not matched to a gene: 8. Germline-derived CDR1 and CDR2 are SGHNT and YYREEE (reference sequence). CDR3: CASSPGGAVDNEQFF. CDR3 DNA, as far as it was read: TGTGCCAGCAGCCCGGGGGGGGCCGTTGACAATGAG.

Concerning this clone: Sequencing ends 3 residues short of the CDR3 end; the germline J gene provides the rest. This sequence joins TRBV19 and TRBJ1-4; TRBD1 matches 9 bases. The CDR3 is 17 amino acids. Germline V gene data show CDR1 as LNHDA and CDR2 as SQIVND (reference sequence). This CDR3 reads CASSTRQGESGANVLFF. CDR3 bases read: TGTGCCAGTAGTACAAGACAGGGGGAATCTGGGGCCAACGTA. Complete variable domain (other parts from reference TRBV19 and TRBJ1-4): DGGITQSPKYLFRKEGQNVTLSCEQNLNHDAMYWYRQDPGQGLRLIYYSQIVNDFQKGDIAEGYSVSREKKESFPLTVTSAQKNPTAFYLCASSTRQGESGANVLFFGSGTQLSVL.

Comments on this clone: The DNA ends 3 residues before the CDR3 does, and the rest of the CDR3 is filled in from the germline J gene. This chain uses TRBV13 with TRBJ2-7; 8 nucleotides align to TRBD2. Trimming cost V 4 bases and J 2 bases; bases outside gene matches: 4. Per germline, CDR1 PRHDT and CDR2 FYEKMQ (reference sequence). The length of the CDR3 is 14 residues. CDR3 amino acids: CASSSSGGPYEQYF. The CDR3 bases that were read are TGTGCCAGCAGCTCCAGCGGGGGTCCCTACGAG.

On this clone: The CDR3 end lies 3 residues beyond the end of the read and is filled in from the germline J gene. V and J are TRBV7-1 and TRBJ2-3, with TRBD1 matching 12 bases. TRBV7-1 is sorted into the ORF group, with uncertain function. Germline trimming cut 3 bases from V and 4 bases from J; bases unmatched to any gene: 17. The CDR3 sequence is 20 residues long. The chain's CDR3 is CASSSEGLTGTGGIADTQYF. The CDR3 DNA, read in part, is TGTGCCAGCAGCTCCGAGGGGTTAACAGGGACAGGGGGCATCGCAGATACG.